Listed below are T cell receptor beta chains from one sample, sequenced in a study of T-cell reconstitution after alpha-beta-depleted transplantation in children. MiXCR was run by TCRdb on the PCR reads, yielding one entry per CDR3 protein. Of around 200,000 distinct CDR3 sequences in the sample, roughly 7.5% were seen once. Source: PBMCs from the stem cell graft donor, taken from the stem cell graft. These receptors were collected from a human donor who donated a stem cell graft to a child with Wiskott-Aldrich syndrome. Each CDR3 is given with its conserved first and last residue. D genes are given only for firm matches. Where a row states a size, it is once, few, many or the class of an expanded clone; other rows omit it.

>-|-|TRBV5-1|TRBJ2-2
CASRLESGELFF
TGCGCCAGCAGACTCGAGTCCGGGGAGCTGTTTTTT
>-|few|TRBV2|TRBJ1-6
CASAGGNSPLHF
TGTGCCAGCGCGGGGGGAAATTCACCCCTCCACTTT
>-|many|TRBV6-6|TRBJ1-2
CASSAGVYGYTF
TGTGCCAGCAGTGCAGGGGTTTATGGCTACACCTTC
>TRBD1|-|TRBV5-1|TRBJ1-6
CASSNRDSYNSPLHF
TGCGCCAGCAGCAACCGGGACAGCTATAATTCACCCCTCCACTTT
>-|many|TRBV20-1|TRBJ2-5
CSAPWGSRQETQYF
TGCAGTGCTCCCTGGGGTAGCCGACAAGAGACCCAGTACTTC
>-|-|TRBV11-2|TRBJ2-4
CASSSSWGLQASKNIQYF
TGTGCCAGCAGCTCGAGTTGGGGCCTACAGGCTTCCAAAAACATTCAGTACTTC
>-|many|TRBV6-5|TRBJ1-6
CASSYTVAGYSPLHF
TGTGCCAGCAGTTACACGGTCGCGGGGTATTCACCCCTCCACTTT
>-|many|TRBV10-3|TRBJ2-1
CATWGKGSEENVQFF
TGTGCCACATGGGGGAAAGGGAGTGAGGAGAATGTGCAGTTCTTC
>TRBD1|many|TRBV20-1|TRBJ2-2
CSARDPGGTGELFF
TGCAGTGCTAGAGACCCAGGGGGCACCGGGGAGCTGTTTTTT
>-|-|TRBV6-1|TRBJ2-5
CASKEGLARETQYF
TGTGCCAGCAAGGAGGGTCTAGCCAGAGAGACCCAGTACTTC
>-|-|TRBV4-3|TRBJ2-1
CASSQEGEQFF
TGCGCCAGCAGCCAAGAGGGTGAGCAGTTCTTC
>TRBD1|many|TRBV27|TRBJ2-7
CASSRDRGKQYF
TGTGCCAGCAGCCGAGACAGGGGCAAGCAGTACTTC
>-|-|TRBV11-3|TRBJ2-1
CASSPGRTGVRYNEQFF
TGTGCCAGCAGCCCTGGGAGAACGGGAGTTAGGTACAATGAGCAGTTCTTC
>-|many|TRBV20-1|TRBJ2-7
CSAIFQTDEQYF
TGCAGTGCTATCTTTCAGACAGACGAGCAGTACTTC
>TRBD1|-|TRBV6-2/TRBV6-3|TRBJ1-1
CASTGTGVLNTEAFF
TGTGCCAGCACCGGGACAGGGGTTTTGAACACTGAAGCTTTCTTT
>-|many|TRBV10-3|TRBJ2-7
CAISESRGFNEQYF
TGTGCCATCAGTGAGTCAAGGGGTTTCAACGAGCAGTACTTC
>-|few|TRBV28|TRBJ1-1
CASSSFPEAFF
TGTGCCAGCAGTTCATTCCCAGAAGCTTTCTTT
>TRBD2|few|TRBV2|TRBJ2-1
CASSDGGGAPYNEQFF
TGTGCCAGCAGTGATGGCGGGGGGGCCCCCTACAATGAGCAGTTCTTC
>TRBD2|few|TRBV2|TRBJ2-1
CASSDVGLAGEGNEQFF
TGTGCCAGCAGCGACGTAGGACTAGCGGGAGAAGGGAATGAGCAGTTCTTC
>-|-|TRBV6-6|TRBJ1-1
CASSDGMNTEAFF
TGTGCCAGCTCGGACGGGATGAACACTGAAGCTTTCTTT
>TRBD1|many|TRBV18|TRBJ2-7
CASSPRQGGTYEQYF
TGTGCCAGCTCACCAAGACAGGGGGGAACCTACGAGCAGTACTTC
>TRBD1|-|TRBV30|TRBJ2-1
CAWSPDRGSYNEQFF
TGTGCCTGGAGTCCAGACAGGGGGAGCTACAATGAGCAGTTCTTC
>TRBD1|many|TRBV5-1|TRBJ2-5
CASSGQGIETQYF
TGCGCCAGCAGCGGACAGGGGATAGAGACCCAGTACTTC
>-|many|TRBV12-3/TRBV12-4|TRBJ1-1
CASTQLTDTEAFF
TGTGCCAGCACCCAACTGACAGACACTGAAGCTTTCTTT
>TRBD2|many|TRBV12-3/TRBV12-4|TRBJ2-2
CASSLGLAGTGELFF
TGTGCCAGCAGTTTGGGACTAGCGGGGACCGGGGAGCTGTTTTTT
>TRBD1|few|TRBV25-1|TRBJ2-2
CASSDQDRGYTGELFF
TGTGCCAGCAGTGACCAGGACAGGGGCTACACCGGGGAGCTGTTTTTT
>-|few|TRBV5-5|TRBJ1-2
CASSLETFYGYTF
TGTGCCAGCAGCTTGGAAACATTCTATGGCTACACCTTC
>-|many|TRBV20-1|TRBJ2-1
CSASVVGLFNEQFF
TGCAGTGCTAGCGTTGTGGGGCTTTTCAATGAGCAGTTCTTC
>-|many|TRBV2|TRBJ1-1
CASGEHPFTEAFF
TGTGCCAGCGGGGAGCATCCTTTCACTGAAGCTTTCTTT
>-|-|TRBV5-1|TRBJ2-1
CASSLLLQGSYNEQFF
TGCGCCAGCAGCTTGCTTCTTCAAGGGTCCTACAATGAGCAGTTCTTC
>TRBD2|many|TRBV27|TRBJ2-2
CASSLLLLAGGPNGELFF
TGTGCCAGCAGTTTATTATTACTAGCGGGAGGGCCAAACGGGGAGCTGTTTTTT
>-|many|TRBV7-9|TRBJ1-5
CASSLGGSDQPQHF
TGTGCCAGCAGCTTAGGGGGGTCGGATCAGCCCCAGCATTTT
>TRBD1|many|TRBV7-2|TRBJ2-7
CASSRIAGGYEQYF
TGTGCCAGCAGCCGTATCGCAGGGGGCTACGAGCAGTACTTC
>-|many|TRBV10-3|TRBJ2-7
CAISASPRLARLYEQYF
TGTGCCATCAGTGCGAGCCCACGGTTGGCCCGGCTCTACGAGCAGTACTTC
>-|many|TRBV12-3/TRBV12-4|TRBJ2-1
CASSPPRGIYNEQFF
TGTGCCAGCAGTCCCCCACGGGGGATTTACAATGAGCAGTTCTTC
>-|many|TRBV7-2|TRBJ1-5
CASSQLFRESNQPQHF
TGTGCCAGCAGCCAGCTTTTTAGGGAAAGCAATCAGCCCCAGCATTTT
>-|-|TRBV5-6|TRBJ2-1
CASSLFEGGPAYNEQFF
TGTGCCAGCAGCTTGTTCGAGGGGGGGCCAGCCTACAATGAGCAGTTCTTC
>-|-|TRBV30|TRBJ1-2
CAWSHGVDYGYTF
TGTGCCTGGAGTCATGGGGTTGACTATGGCTACACCTTC
>TRBD2|many|TRBV20-1|TRBJ2-3
CSASARRGVENTQYF
TGCAGTGCAAGCGCACGGCGGGGGGTTGAAAATACGCAGTATTTT
>-|many|TRBV4-3|TRBJ1-1
CASSQDSRGAEAFF
TGCGCCAGCAGCCAGGATTCTCGGGGGGCTGAAGCTTTCTTT
>TRBD1|many|TRBV10-3|TRBJ2-1
CAISPDRDNEQFF
TGTGCCATCAGCCCGGACAGGGACAATGAGCAGTTCTTC
>TRBD2|many|TRBV7-2|TRBJ2-7
CASSLAGGANEQYF
TGTGCCAGCAGCTTAGCGGGAGGGGCTAACGAGCAGTACTTC
>-|-|TRBV6-2/TRBV6-3|TRBJ2-1
CASSYVEGYEQFF
TGTGCCAGCAGTTACGTGGAGGGCTATGAGCAGTTCTTC
>-|many|TRBV20-1|TRBJ1-4
CSADRGNEKLFF
TGCAGTGCCGACCGCGGGAATGAAAAACTGTTTTTT
>TRBD1|many|TRBV6-5|TRBJ2-7
CASSSLTGVSYEQYF
TGTGCCAGCAGTTCGTTAACAGGGGTGTCATACGAGCAGTACTTC
>-|many|TRBV10-3|TRBJ2-7
CAISGNEEQYF
TGTGCCATCAGTGGTAATGAGGAGCAGTACTTC
>TRBD2|-|TRBV7-8|TRBJ2-3
CASSLGRAGLDRDTQYF
TGTGCCAGCAGCCTAGGAAGAGCGGGACTAGACAGGGATACGCAGTATTTT
>TRBD2|many|TRBV20-1|TRBJ2-1
CSARDPGTSIIPGEQFF
TGCAGTGCTAGAGACCCCGGGACTAGCATAATTCCGGGTGAGCAGTTCTTC
>TRBD1|few|TRBV28|TRBJ2-2
CAIGGTATTGELFF
TGTGCCATCGGTGGGACAGCTACCACCGGGGAGCTGTTTTTT
>TRBD1|many|TRBV6-5|TRBJ1-1
CASSSTRQGGNTEAFF
TGTGCCAGCAGTTCCACGCGCCAGGGGGGGAACACTGAAGCTTTCTTT
>-|many|TRBV20-1|TRBJ2-1
CSARKIDSYNEQFF
TGCAGTGCTAGGAAAATAGACAGCTACAATGAGCAGTTCTTC
>-|many|TRBV10-3|TRBJ2-5
CAISRVKEETQYF
TGTGCCATCAGCAGGGTCAAGGAAGAGACCCAGTACTTC
>-|-|TRBV11-3|TRBJ2-3
CASSATGRTDTQYF
TGTGCCAGCAGCGCAACAGGGCGCACAGATACGCAGTATTTT